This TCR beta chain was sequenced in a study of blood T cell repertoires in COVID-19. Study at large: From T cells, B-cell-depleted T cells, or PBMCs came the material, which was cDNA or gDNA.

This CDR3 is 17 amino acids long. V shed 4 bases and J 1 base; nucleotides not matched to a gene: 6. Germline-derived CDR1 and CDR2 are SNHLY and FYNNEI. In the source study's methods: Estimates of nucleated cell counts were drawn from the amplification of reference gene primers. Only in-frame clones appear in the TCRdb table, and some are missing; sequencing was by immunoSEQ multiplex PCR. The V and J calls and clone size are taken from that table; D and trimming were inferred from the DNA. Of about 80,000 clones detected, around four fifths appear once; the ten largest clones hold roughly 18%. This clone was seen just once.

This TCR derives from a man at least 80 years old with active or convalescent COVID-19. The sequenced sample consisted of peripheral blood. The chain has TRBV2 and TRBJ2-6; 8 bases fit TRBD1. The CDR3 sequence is CASSGGQALSGANVLTF. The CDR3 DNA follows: TGTGCCAGCAGTGGGGGACAGGCCCTATCTGGGGCCAACGTCCTGACTTTC.